One sample yielded the 18 T cell receptor beta chains listed below, sequenced in a study of T cell responses to AZD1222 COVID-19 vaccine. Here immunoSEQ multiplex PCR was the method, and the copy in TCRdb shows in-frame clones only, minus some. The table records nearly 90,000 clones, approximately 88% of them present only once. Sequences were derived from peripheral blood, sampled on day 0 of AZD1222 vaccination. The receptors were gathered from an adult in good health.

V gene TRBV5-1 combines with J gene TRBJ1-6, with D perhaps TRBD1 (5 bases). The CDR3 covers 15 residues. Per germline, CDR1 SGHRS and CDR2 YFSETQ. Deletions cut 4 bases from V and 6 bases from J, with 14 bases between. The chain's CDR3 is CASSPIGGANSPLHF. Written as DNA, the CDR3 is TGCGCCAGCAGCCCCATAGGAGGGGCTAATTCACCCCTCCACTTT. Using reference TRBV5-1 and TRBJ1-6 for the parts outside the CDR3, the full variable domain is KAGVTQTPRYLIKTRGQQVTLSCSPISGHRSVSWYQQTPGQGLQFLFEYFSETQRNKGNFPGRFSGRQFSNSRSEMNVSTLELGDSALYLCASSPIGGANSPLHFGNGTRLTVT.

The genes are TRBV3-1 (or the pseudogene TRBV3-2) and TRBJ1-1; no firm D call. This CDR3 comprises 14 residues. The germline V gene has CDR1 LGHDT and CDR2 YNNKEL (reference sequence). Trimming cost V 3 bases and J 6 bases, with 14 bases left between them. The CDR3 DNA reads TGTGCCAGCAGCCAGAGTAGCTCGGGCGCTGAAGCTTTCTTT. It is translated as CASSQSSSGAEAFF.

This rearrangement joins TRBV7-8 to TRBJ2-1; D may be TRBD2 (5 bases). Germline V gene lookup returns CDR1 SGHVS and CDR2 FQNEAQ. The CDR3 runs to 11 residues. V was clipped by 1 base and J by 11 bases, with 6 bases between them. CDR3 residues: CASSLVAQQFF. The DNA of the CDR3 is TGTGCCAGCAGCTTAGTAGCGCAGCAGTTCTTC.

The chain carries TRBV30 and TRBJ2-3; D is possibly TRBD1 (5 bases). The CDR3 has 15 residues. V was cut by 0 bases and J by 2 bases, with 12 bases left in between. Germline values: CDR1 GTSNPN, CDR2 SVGIG (reference sequence). This CDR3 is CAWSVAQGSTDTQYF. CDR3 DNA sequence: TGTGCCTGGAGTGTGGCGCAGGGCTCCACAGATACGCAGTATTTT.

This chain uses TRBV5-6 with TRBJ2-2, with TRBD2 matching 8 bases. The CDR3 sequence is 15 residues long. The V segment lost 3 bases and the J segment 6 bases; nucleotides outside the gene matches: 7. Germline lookup yields CDR1 SGHDT and CDR2 YYEEEE. In DNA form, the CDR3 reads TGTGCCAGCAGCTCCTTAGCGGGAATGGCCGGGGAGCTGTTTTTT. This translates into CASSSLAGMAGELFF.

The chain carries TRBV11-2 and TRBJ2-1, with D maybe TRBD2 (5 bases). V gave up 0 bases and J gave up 8 bases, with 14 bases separating them. The CDR3 totals 15 residues. Germline CDR1 SGHAT, CDR2 FQNNGV. This CDR3 reads CASSLDGGPNDEQFF. CDR3 in DNA: TGTGCCAGCAGCTTAGATGGCGGGCCGAACGATGAGCAGTTCTTC.

The chain has TRBV28 and TRBJ1-3; possible D gene TRBD1, 5 bases. The CDR3 contains 14 residues. V was cut by 5 bases and J by 0 bases, with 8 bases left in between. The germline V gene encodes CDR1 MDHEN and CDR2 SYDVKM. CDR3 region: CASSPGGSGNTIYF. CDR3 in DNA: TGTGCCAGCAGTCCCGGGGGCTCTGGAAACACCATATATTTT.

The chain links TRBV28 to TRBJ1-1; 9 bases line up with TRBD1. The CDR3 is 20 amino acids. Germline values: CDR1 MDHEN, CDR2 SYDVKM. J gave up 0 bases and V 3 bases, and 17 bases lay outside the gene matches. CDR3 in amino acids: CASSFSRWTGQGLMNTEAFF. The CDR3 DNA reads as TGTGCCAGCAGTTTTTCTCGATGGACGGGACAGGGCCTTATGAACACTGAAGCTTTCTTT.

This clone was observed a few times. The rearrangement links TRBV30 to TRBJ2-7; the D gene is possibly TRBD1 (6 bases). Germline V lookup: CDR1 GTSNPN, CDR2 SVGIG (reference sequence). V lost 3 bases to trimming and J lost 6 bases, with 12 bases between them. CDR3 length equals 12 residues. This CDR3 is CAWSPGEREQYF. CDR3 nucleotide sequence: TGTGCCTGGAGCCCAGGGGAGCGCGAGCAGTACTTC. The full variable domain, in which reference TRBV30 and TRBJ2-7 provide the parts outside the CDR3, is SQTIHQWPATLVQPVGSPLSLECTVEGTSNPNLYWYRQAAGRGLQLLFYSVGIGQISSEVPQNLSASRPQDRQFILSSKKLLLSDSGFYLCAWSPGEREQYFGPGTRLTVT.

V and J are TRBV11-2 and TRBJ2-3, with 9 bases identical to TRBD2. The V gene's germline CDR1 is SGHAT and CDR2 FQNNGV. This CDR3 is built from 15 residues. With 2 bases clipped from V and 0 bases from J, the junction kept 0 bases outside the gene matches. Here the CDR3 DNA reads TGTGCCAGCAGCTTAACTAGCGGGAGCACAGATACGCAGTATTTT. This translates into CASSLTSGSTDTQYF.

The chain uses TRBV9 and TRBJ2-3; D unclear. Germline-derived CDR1 and CDR2 are SGDLS and YYNGEE. V lost 1 base to trimming and J lost 3 bases, with 6 bases between them. This CDR3 region has 13 residues. CDR3 protein: CASSVRITDTQYF. CDR3 nucleotides: TGTGCCAGCAGCGTAAGAATAACAGATACGCAGTATTTT.

The V and J genes are TRBV28 and TRBJ2-1, with 11 bases lining up with TRBD1. This CDR3 comprises 15 residues. V shed 3 bases, J shed 8 bases, and the junction held 6 bases outside the gene matches. Looked up from germline, CDR1 is MDHEN and CDR2 is SYDVKM. In DNA form, the CDR3 reads TGTGCCAGCAGTTTCTCGGACAGGGGGCGGGATGAGCAGTTCTTC. Its translation is CASSFSDRGRDEQFF.

The sample holds a few counts of this clone. V is TRBV19 and J is TRBJ1-1, with TRBD1 as a possible D gene (5 bases). Germline CDR1 LNHDA, CDR2 SQIVND (reference sequence). The CDR3 is 13 amino acids. The ends were cut back, 7 bases at V and 1 base at J, with 10 bases in the middle. The CDR3 DNA is TGTGCCAGTAAGATGGGGCAGAACACTGAAGCTTTCTTT. The encoded protein is CASKMGQNTEAFF.

The V gene is TRBV3-1 (or the pseudogene TRBV3-2), the J gene TRBJ2-3; TRBD1 is a possible D gene (5 bases). Germline CDR1 and CDR2: LGHDT and YNNKEL (reference sequence). The germline V and J ends were trimmed by 5 bases and 6 bases, with 24 bases remaining between them. The CDR3 extends over 17 amino acids. The CDR3 protein is CASSASGPAWGHDTQYF. Written as DNA, the CDR3 is TGTGCCAGCAGCGCTAGTGGCCCGGCATGGGGCCATGATACGCAGTATTTT.

The V gene is TRBV7-9, the J gene TRBJ1-4; possibly TRBD1 for D (5 bases). Per germline, CDR1 SEHNR and CDR2 FQNEAQ (reference sequence). Trimming stripped 3 bases from V and 7 bases from J, with 9 bases between. The CDR3 spans 13 residues. CDR3 bases: TGTGCCAGCAGCTTCCAGGGAGTTGAAAAACTGTTTTTT. It is translated as CASSFQGVEKLFF.

The J gene is TRBJ2-7, the V gene TRBV10-2; 9 positions match TRBD1. After removal of 5 bases from V and 3 bases from J, the junction contained 8 bases not matched to a gene. This CDR3 has 15 amino acids. CDR1 and CDR2 from the germline V gene are WSHSY and SAAADI. DNA of the CDR3: TGCGCCAGCAGTTTGGGACAGGGAAGGGTCTACGAGCAGTACTTC. Amino acid sequence: CASSLGQGRVYEQYF.

The V call is TRBV18, the J call TRBJ1-1; 9 bases line up with TRBD1. The germline V gene has CDR1 KGHSH and CDR2 LQKENI. CDR3 size: 15 residues. The J segment lost 3 bases and the V segment lost 3 bases, leaving 5 bases of the junction unmatched. The CDR3 bases are TGTGCCAGCTCACCTAAGACAGGGGGTGACACTGAAGCTTTCTTT. Translating gives CASSPKTGGDTEAFF. Together with reference TRBV18 and TRBJ1-1, the CDR3 gives the full variable domain: NAGVMQNPRHLVRRRGQEARLRCSPMKGHSHVYWYRQLPEEGLKFMVYLQKENIIDESGMPKERFSAEFPKEGPSILRIQQVVRGDSAAYFCASSPKTGGDTEAFFGQGTRLTVV.

The rearrangement uses TRBV29-1 and TRBJ2-1; tentatively, D is TRBD1 or TRBD2 (5 bases each). V was pared by 8 bases and J by 10 bases, with 18 bases between. CDR3 length: 12 residues. Germline V gene lookup returns CDR1 SQVTM and CDR2 ANQGSEA. The CDR3 loop reads CSFWARGDEQFF. DNA for the CDR3: TGCAGCTTTTGGGCCCGAGGGGACGAGCAGTTCTTC.